A selection of T cell receptor beta chains follows, all from one sample in a study of blood T cell repertoires in COVID-19. Here immunoSEQ multiplex PCR was the method, and the copy in TCRdb shows in-frame clones only, minus some. This table holds approximately 260,000 clones, 84% found once. Sequencing was done on a sample of peripheral blood. The receptors derive from a human donor in a cohort sampled during active COVID-19. Both conserved end residues are part of each CDR3. A clone size is listed for some rows: how often the clone was seen (once, few, many), or a class if it is expanded.

v_call,clone_size,j_call,cdr3_aa
TRBV2,few,TRBJ1-1,CASSEGLNTEAFF
TRBV11-3,once,TRBJ2-3,CASSLGRMRDRSSDTQYF
TRBV7-3,many,TRBJ1-3,CASSPTGGAGNTIYF
TRBV27,.,TRBJ1-5,CASSLGGGYQPQHF
TRBV5-1,.,TRBJ2-7,CASSLNLGQGDHEQYF
TRBV6-1,.,TRBJ1-2,CASSEASRVYGYTF
TRBV9,few,TRBJ2-7,CASSVGTSGRAVEQYF
TRBV4-1,many,TRBJ1-5,CASSQDSQTGVNQPQHF
TRBV4-3,.,TRBJ2-3,CASSPAGRADTQYF
TRBV5-1,.,TRBJ1-1,CASSLPDTPNTEAFF
TRBV10-2,.,TRBJ2-1,CASLAVSYNEQFF
TRBV9,.,TRBJ2-2,CASSGQAGELFF
TRBV2,once,TRBJ2-2,CASRARTSGGAPGELFF
TRBV25-1,.,TRBJ2-1,CASSEPGLASNEQFF
TRBV7-2,.,TRBJ2-7,CASSAGGPYEQYF
TRBV6-1,once,TRBJ1-2,CASSEAALTGIGGYTF
TRBV30,.,TRBJ2-2,CAWSGTPLMGLAGIVCAGELFF
TRBV18,.,TRBJ1-3,CASSPRQGAGNTIYF
TRBV6-2/TRBV6-3,.,TRBJ2-3,CASSGLAGYTDTQYF
TRBV6-2/TRBV6-3,few,TRBJ1-6,CASSHTGDWNSPLHF
TRBV2,.,TRBJ2-3,CASSGPRRTGVTDTQYF
TRBV27,.,TRBJ2-3,CASSHTGGTSTDTQYF
TRBV6-1,.,TRBJ2-1,CASSEGLDNEQFF
TRBV2,few,TRBJ2-7,CASSYRSTAYEQYF
TRBV11-2,once,TRBJ2-3,CASSSGLAGFTDTQYF
TRBV25-1,.,TRBJ2-5,CASSFGGAETQYF
TRBV2,.,TRBJ1-2,CASSRQNRVGYTF
TRBV18,.,TRBJ2-5,CASSQGQEQTQYF
TRBV7-9,.,TRBJ2-7,CASSLGVSGIYEQYF